This TCR beta chain is drawn from a study of CXCR3-negative and CXCR3-positive naive CD8 T cells. Study-level points and caveats: When CXCR3-positive naive cells were set against CXCR3-negative naive cells, the former had more hydrophobic TRB CDR3s. Fresh PBMCs served for most assays, and CXCR3 expression fell partially after cryopreservation.

Notes on this clonotype: Its matching antigen is unknown.

UMI-labeled 5' RACE TRB cDNA libraries were prepared from the cells. TCRdb reprocessed the 5' RACE reads and reports one entry per CDR3 protein, with no DNA. The table lists roughly 65,000 distinct CDR3 sequences, with 0.55% to 0.75% in the top ten. The CDR3 consists of 14 residues. The germline gives CDR1 LGHNA, CDR2 YSLEER. A CD45RO-CCR7+CD27+CD95- profile was what naive CD8+ T cells displayed. This sequence originates from a human donor in good health. Some clones in this sample may be carry-over from other donors' samples. The sample consisted of naive CXCR3+ CD8+ T cells from blood. Subset in this sample: CD45RO-CCR7+CD27+CD95- naive CD8+ T cells expressing CXCR3 (TNR3+). This chain links TRBV4-3 with TRBJ2-7; TCRdb returns TRBD1, unconfirmable since there is no DNA. CDR3: CASSQGDNSYEQYF.